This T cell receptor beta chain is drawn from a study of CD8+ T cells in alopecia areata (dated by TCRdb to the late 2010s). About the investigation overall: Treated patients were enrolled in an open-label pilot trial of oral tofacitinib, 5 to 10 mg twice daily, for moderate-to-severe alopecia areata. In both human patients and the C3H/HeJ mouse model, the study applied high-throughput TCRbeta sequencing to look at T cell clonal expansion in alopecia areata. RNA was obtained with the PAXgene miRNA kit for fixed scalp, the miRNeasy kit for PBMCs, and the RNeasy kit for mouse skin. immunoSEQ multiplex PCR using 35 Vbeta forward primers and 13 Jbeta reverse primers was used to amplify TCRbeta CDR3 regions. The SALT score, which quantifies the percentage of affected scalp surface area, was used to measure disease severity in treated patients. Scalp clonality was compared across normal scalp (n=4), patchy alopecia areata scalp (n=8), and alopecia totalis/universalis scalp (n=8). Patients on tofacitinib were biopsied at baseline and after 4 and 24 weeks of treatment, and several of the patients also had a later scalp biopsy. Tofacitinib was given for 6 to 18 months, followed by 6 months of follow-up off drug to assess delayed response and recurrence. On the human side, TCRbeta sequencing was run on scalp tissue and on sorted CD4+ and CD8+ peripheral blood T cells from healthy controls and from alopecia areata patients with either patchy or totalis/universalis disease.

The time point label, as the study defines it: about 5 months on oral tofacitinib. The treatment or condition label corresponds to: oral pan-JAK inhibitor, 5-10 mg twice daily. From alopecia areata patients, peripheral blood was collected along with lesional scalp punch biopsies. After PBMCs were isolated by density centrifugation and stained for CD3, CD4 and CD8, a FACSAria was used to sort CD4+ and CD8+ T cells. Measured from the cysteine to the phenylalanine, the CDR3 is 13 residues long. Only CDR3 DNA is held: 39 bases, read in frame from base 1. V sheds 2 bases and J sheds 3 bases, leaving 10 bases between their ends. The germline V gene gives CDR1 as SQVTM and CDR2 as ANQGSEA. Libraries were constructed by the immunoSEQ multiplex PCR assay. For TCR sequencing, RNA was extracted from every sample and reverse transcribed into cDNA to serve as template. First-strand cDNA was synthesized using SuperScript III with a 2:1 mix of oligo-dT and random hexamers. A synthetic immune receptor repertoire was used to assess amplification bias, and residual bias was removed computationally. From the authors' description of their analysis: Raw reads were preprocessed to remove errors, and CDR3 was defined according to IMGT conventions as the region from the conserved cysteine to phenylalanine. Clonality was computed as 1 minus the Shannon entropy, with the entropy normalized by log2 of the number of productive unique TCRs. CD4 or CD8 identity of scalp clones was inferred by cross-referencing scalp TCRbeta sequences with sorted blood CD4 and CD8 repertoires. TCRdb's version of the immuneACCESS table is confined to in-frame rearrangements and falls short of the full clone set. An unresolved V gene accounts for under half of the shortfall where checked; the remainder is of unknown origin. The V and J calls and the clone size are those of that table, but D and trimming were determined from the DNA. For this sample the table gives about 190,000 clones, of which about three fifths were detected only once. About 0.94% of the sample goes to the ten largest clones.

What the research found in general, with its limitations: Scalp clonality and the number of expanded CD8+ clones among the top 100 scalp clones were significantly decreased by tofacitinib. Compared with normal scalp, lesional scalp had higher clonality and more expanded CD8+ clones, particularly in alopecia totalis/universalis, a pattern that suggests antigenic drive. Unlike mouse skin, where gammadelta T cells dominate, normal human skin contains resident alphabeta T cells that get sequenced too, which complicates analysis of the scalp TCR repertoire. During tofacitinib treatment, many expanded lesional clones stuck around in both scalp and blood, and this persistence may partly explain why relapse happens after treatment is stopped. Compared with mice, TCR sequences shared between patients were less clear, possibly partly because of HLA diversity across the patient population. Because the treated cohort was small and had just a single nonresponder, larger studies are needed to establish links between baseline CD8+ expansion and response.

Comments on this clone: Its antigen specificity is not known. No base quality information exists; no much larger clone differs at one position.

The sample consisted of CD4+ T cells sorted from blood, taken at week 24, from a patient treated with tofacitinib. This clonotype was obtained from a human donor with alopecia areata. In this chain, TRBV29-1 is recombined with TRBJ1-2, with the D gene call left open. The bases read TGCAGCGTTGAAATCGCCACTGACTATGGCTACACCTTC. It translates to CSVEIATDYGYTF.